This T cell receptor beta chain was captured by sequencing in a study of blood T cell repertoires in COVID-19. Study context: Samples of COVID-19 (acute and convalescent) were obtained from the United States, Italy and Spain. Sources were T cells, B-cell-depleted T cells, or PBMCs; the material itself was cDNA or gDNA.

Per the original data handling: Nucleated cell number was recorded as an estimate derived from reference gene primer amplification. Data came from immunoSEQ multiplex PCR; TCRdb stores just in-frame clones and leaves some out. The V and J calls and clone size were taken over from that table, and D and trimming were inferred from the DNA. The sample includes 150,000 to 200,000 clones, approximately 80% seen only once; the top ten take 8% to 9.5%. This CDR3 contains 16 residues. The V segment lost 2 bases and the J segment 3 bases; nucleotides outside the gene matches: 5. Germline CDR1 reads LGHNA; CDR2 reads YNFKEQ.

The gene calls are TRBV4-2 and TRBJ2-7; 12 bases align to TRBD2. The sequencing sample was made of peripheral blood. The sequence was collected from a woman older than 75 with active or convalescent COVID-19. In DNA form, the CDR3 reads TGTGCCAGCAGCCAACTACCTAGCGGGGGGGTCTACGAGCAGTACTTC. It is translated as CASSQLPSGGVYEQYF.